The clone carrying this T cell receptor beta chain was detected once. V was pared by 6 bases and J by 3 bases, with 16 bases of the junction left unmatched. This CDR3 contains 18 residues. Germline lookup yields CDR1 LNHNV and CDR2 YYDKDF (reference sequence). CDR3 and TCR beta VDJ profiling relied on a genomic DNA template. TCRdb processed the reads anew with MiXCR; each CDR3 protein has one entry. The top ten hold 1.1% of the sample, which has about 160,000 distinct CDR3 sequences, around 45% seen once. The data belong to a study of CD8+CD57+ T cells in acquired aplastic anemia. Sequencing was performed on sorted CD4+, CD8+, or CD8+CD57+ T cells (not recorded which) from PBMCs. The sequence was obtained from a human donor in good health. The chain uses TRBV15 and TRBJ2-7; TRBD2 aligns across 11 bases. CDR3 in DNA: TGTGCCACCAGTCCGAATCCCCTTACTAGCGGGGGCCACTACGAGCAGTACTTC. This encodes CATSPNPLTSGGHYEQYF. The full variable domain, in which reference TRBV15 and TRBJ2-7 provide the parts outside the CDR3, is DAMVIQNPRYQVTQFGKPVTLSCSQTLNHNVMYWYQQKSSQAPKLLFHYYDKDFNNEADTPDNFQSRRPNTSFCFLDIRSPGLGDTAMYLCATSPNPLTSGGHYEQYFGPGTRLTVT.